Included here is one T cell receptor (beta chain) sequence, with context. These data are taken from a study of T cells expressing NK-cell markers. Study as a whole: Just one sequenced donor of eight was HCMV-seronegative, while seven were seropositive.

Germline CDR1 is DFQATT and CDR2 is SNEGSKA (reference sequence). The CDR3 is 16 residues long. cDNA encoding TCR beta was synthesized via 5'RACE template switching incorporating UMIs. Reprocessing the 5' RACE reads, TCRdb reports a single entry for every CDR3 protein and omits DNA. This sample lists hundreds of thousands of distinct CDR3 sequences; its ten largest clones have 6% to 8%. The TCR originated in a woman between 18 and 69 years old in good health. The chain carries TRBV20-1 and TRBJ2-3; the TRBD1 assignment by TCRdb is unverifiable without DNA. Material for sequencing was blood T cells: a sorted CD56 or NKG2C T cell subset, CD4+ or CD8+ T cells, or bulk PBMC T cells (not recorded which). CDR3 sequence: CSARVFSRDPTDTQYF.